This T cell receptor beta chain was recovered during a study of T cell responses to AZD1222 COVID-19 vaccine. Profiled with immunoSEQ multiplex PCR; TCRdb holds only in-frame clones, not every one. The table has 140,000 to 150,000 clones, about 92% seen once; the top ten hold less than 15%. A single count supports this clone. Losses at the gene ends were 2 bases for V and 5 bases for J; bases not matched to a gene: 2. This CDR3 has 13 amino acids. In germline, CDR1 is PRHDT, CDR2 FYEKMQ (reference sequence). The sample was peripheral blood, taken after recovery from COVID-19. The sequence came from an adult who had recovered from COVID-19. The chain is built from TRBV13 and TRBJ2-5, with 7 bases aligning to TRBD1. The CDR3 sequence: CASSLRGLETQYF. CDR3 bases: TGTGCCAGCAGCTTAAGGGGGCTTGAGACCCAGTACTTC.